This TCR beta chain stems from a study of cytomegalovirus exposure and HLA in healthy donors. Only one count was recorded for this clone. Its antigen is unidentified. Study-level results: A later analysis, which compared TCR beta chains of equal frequency, found the HLA-associated ones more clonally expanded. Common viral pathogens seemed to be connected with several of the most significant clusters, according to a later analysis. Most TCR sequences proved rare, with some public TCRs found in many donors. A later analysis linked a missense DCLRE1C variant to TCR beta V- and J-gene trimming.

The CDR3 runs to 13 residues. V gave up 4 bases and J gave up 9 bases, with 19 bases separating them. Germline V gene sequence: CDR1 SQVTM, CDR2 ANQGSEA. This PCR relied on a set of 60 Vbeta primers and 13 Jbeta primers. TCRdb keeps only in-frame clones here, not all; method: immunoSEQ multiplex PCR. The table records around 200,000 clones, approximately 82% of them present only once. The sequence was collected from a woman aged 45-59 years in good health and CMV-seropositive. The chain recombines TRBV29-1 with TRBJ2-7; the D gene is possibly TRBD1 (6 bases). The sample comprised PBMCs. In nucleotides, the CDR3 is TGCAGCGTTGCCCGGGACACCGACTTTCCGCAGTACTTC. Protein sequence: CSVARDTDFPQYF.